Detailed here is one T cell receptor beta chain. Its cognate antigen has yet to be identified. Base qualities are not at hand, and no much larger clone is one base apart. This sample is drawn from a study of cytomegalovirus exposure and HLA in healthy donors (dated by TCRdb to the late 2010s). Background for the entire study: According to an earlier analysis of a few hundred of the donors, about 179 million T cells yielded some 110 million unique TCR beta sequences and approximately 300 Gb of sequence data. An early release covering roughly 600 HLA-typed donors comprised about 300 gigabases of sequencing data and 65 million to 100 million unique TCR sequences. Of the roughly 400 genotyped donors, 75% to 85% were placed in the genetic ancestry cluster associated with self-reported Caucasian donors. The study was designed to test whether signatures of past pathogen exposure could be identified by cataloging public T cell receptors. Using immunosequencing, the study profiled T cell repertoires from about 620 subjects and related those repertoires to cytomegalovirus serostatus. Along with the roughly 710-subject first cohort, a separate validation cohort of some 130 different subjects was used. To predict cytomegalovirus infection status, the study combined high-throughput TCR immunosequencing, statistical association of individual TCRs with disease status, and machine learning. In a later analysis, previously published TCR beta repertoires from more than 500 donors were re-analyzed and high-resolution HLA genotyping was added so that TCR occurrence patterns could be studied. Rather than using new phenotypic data, the later analysis identified candidate immune exposures from TCR beta sequences and from how often those sequences occurred across donors. An earlier analysis of some 500 of the donors used high-throughput TCR beta sequencing to judge whether each TCR beta V gene segment behaved as functional or pseudogenic. Donor age, sex, ethnicity and CMV serostatus were compiled alongside the repertoire data. In a later genetic analysis, genome-wide SNP genotypes for about 55% of the 666 donors were used, and that subset was treated as a discovery cohort. All discovery cohort repertoires had been generated on a single sequencing platform. Class I and class II HLA loci were covered by the typing at four-digit resolution. The number of donors typed differed by locus, with about 629-630 for A, B, C, DRB1 and DQB1, 522 for DQA1, 600 to 610 for DPA1, and over 400 for DPB1. Roughly five DR-DQ haplotypes were handled as single units for association and clustering, since linkage in the cohort was strong. Across approximately 420 genotyped donors of the cohort, an average of 235,054 unique TCR beta nucleotide sequences per donor were sequenced, and roughly a sixth of those sequences were non-productive.

The cohort was made up of 650 to 700 healthy bone marrow donors. Cohort members were all nominally healthy when sampled, although unrecorded immune exposures were likely present. The donor tested CMV seronegative and was one of the 352 seronegative cohort members. A peripheral blood sample was provided by each donor, and peripheral blood mononuclear cells were used for TCR beta sequencing. The Qiagen DNeasy Blood Extraction Kit was used to extract genomic DNA from the blood cell samples. Paper-wide results and their limitations: While some public TCRs were present in many individuals, most TCR sequences turned up only very rarely across donors. Roughly uniform sequencing depth across donors was assumed in presence/absence analyses, although this assumption may not hold. Because some donors lacked HLA typing at each locus, the association tests relied only on the typed subset. Broadly in line with IMGT annotations, most TCR beta V segments showed up in productive rearrangements about 87% or about 30% of the time in an earlier analysis of approximately 640 of the donors. Specific HLA alleles were associated with about 17,000 TCR beta sequences at a false discovery rate of 0.05 in a later analysis. In a later analysis, HLA-associated TCR beta chains were found to be more clonally expanded and to have lower generation probabilities than equally common non-associated chains. In this cohort, only TCR beta chains were sequenced, and detectable features were limited by the absence of alpha or paired-chain data. According to a later analysis, parvovirus B19, influenza, CMV and Epstein-Barr virus appeared linked to several top co-occurrence clusters. A later analysis found that most CMV-associated TCR beta chains appeared HLA-restricted, with HLA associations seemingly driven largely by CMV exposure. A cluster of highly shared sequence variants was judged likely to be a technical artifact of the sequencing pipeline. It was suggested by the authors that the approach could potentially be generalized to other disease states and immunological phenotypes. The 87-base-pair reads could not distinguish some IMGT-functional V segments, including TRBV6-2 and TRBV6-3, so those segments were excluded. In both the original and validation cohorts, the classifier was reported to diagnose cytomegalovirus status with high specificity and sensitivity. CMV serostatus was the only immune exposure information available for the cohort. A later genetic analysis associated a missense DCLRE1C variant with V-gene and J-gene trimming of TCR beta chains, and an independent cohort replicated the association. Because counts were too low, under 20 rarely observed V segments, including chromosome 9 orphons, were left out of the earlier analysis of some 600 of the donors. When HLA alleles, especially DR and DQ, strongly co-occurred, attributing TCR associations to individual alleles was difficult. Linkage disequilibrium might explain the correlated functional status among segregating V segments, but an unknown experimental factor could not be excluded. A further reported finding was that TCR beta sequences accurately predicted the HLA-A and HLA-B alleles for most subjects in the first cohort. In vitro tests confirmed that three of the cytomegalovirus-associated TCR beta chains recognize cytomegalovirus antigens. Compared with the roughly 720-donor mean, donors in an Asian-associated ancestry cluster had fewer N-insertions in productive TCRs, according to a later genetic analysis. A total of 150 to 200 TCR beta chains were listed by the study as associated with cytomegalovirus. In a later analysis, the rate of TCR association differed among HLA loci, with DRB1 alleles having the most associated TCRs and HLA-C alleles having the fewest.

From the germline V gene, CDR1 is ENHRY and CDR2 is SYGVKD. Including the terminal cysteine and phenylalanine, the CDR3 comprises 14 residues. The sequence is cut down to CDR3 DNA, 42 bases in frame from base 1. Library preparation used the immunoSEQ multiplex PCR assay. The multiplex PCR relied on a mix of 60 forward primers for TCR Vbeta segments and 13 reverse primers for TCR Jbeta segments. Amplification of the CDR3 region of rearranged TCR beta genes was performed with a multiplex PCR assay on genomic DNA. The Illumina HiSeq System was used to sequence the amplified TCR beta libraries as 87-base-pair reads. Processing in the source paper ran as follows. A later analysis tallied 75 million to 95 million unique TCR beta chains across the 666 repertoires, and about 10 million of those chains were shared by two or more donors. Raw reads were error-corrected and collapsed into unique sequences with a nearest-neighbor algorithm that merged closely related sequences to remove PCR and sequencing errors. Alignment of CDR3 sequences to IMGT reference sequences was used to assign V, D and J gene segments. For a sequence to be retained, a match of at least six nucleotides to both a V gene segment and a J gene segment was required. A rearrangement was called productive if the CDR3 had no stop codons and remained in frame with V and J, and every other rearrangement was called non-productive. Following IMGT convention, CDR3 was defined as the stretch from the second conserved V-encoded cysteine to the conserved J-encoded phenylalanine. In an earlier analysis of approximately 500 of the donors, sequences lacking an unambiguous match to a single V gene segment were excluded. An earlier analysis of several hundred of the donors called V segments functional above 56.7% productive rearrangements and segregating when the between-donor standard deviation exceeded 5%. To diagnose cytomegalovirus status from the catalog of TCR beta chain sequences, a statistical classification framework was built. In a later analysis, V and J genes were assigned by comparing TCR nucleotide sequences against IMGT/GENE-DB human TR gene sequences. In a later analysis, CDR3 sequences and most-parsimonious VDJ recombination scenarios were assigned using the TCRdist pipeline. In a later analysis, each TCR beta chain was defined by its CDR3 amino acid sequence together with its V-gene family, and reads without a unique V-gene family were excluded. In a later analysis, 450 to 600 highly shared, low-generation-probability nucleotide sequences were removed to address suspected cross-contamination and a sequencing artifact. A later analysis calculated a clonal expansion index for each public chain from normalized within-repertoire ranks of inferred template counts. In a later analysis, generation probabilities were computed with a VDJ recombination model fitted to out-of-frame rearrangements, and the resulting probabilities were checked against IGoR. A later analysis scored TCR-TCR, TCR-HLA and TCR-CMV co-occurrence with hypergeometric tests, applying a repertoire-size bias correction to TCR pairs. A later analysis estimated false discovery rates by permuting HLA or CMV assignments 20 times. In a later analysis, co-occurring TCRs were grouped with DBSCAN, and TCRdist sequence similarity was added when clustering was performed within HLA-allele-positive subsets. Repertoires with fewer than 30,000 or more than 120,000 public chains were left out of co-occurrence clustering, as were four to six repertoires with anomalous nucleotide sharing. TCRdb holds this immuneACCESS table with in-frame rearrangements only. Some clones are missing; in checked studies, unresolved V genes explain under half, and the rest has no known cause. V, J and clone size are taken as reported in that table, and D and trimming were inferred from the DNA itself. The sample contains over 100,000 clones, roughly 70% of them found a single time. 0.85% to 0.9% of the sample comes from the top ten.

This clonotype originated in a woman aged 25 to 45 in good health and CMV-seronegative. This chain is built from TRBV10-3 and TRBJ2-5; TRBD1 is a weak D gene call, 7 bases matching. TRBJ2-7 matches the DNA end more closely, so the J call is doubtful. Material: PBMCs. The DNA sequence is given as TGTGCCATCAGTGAGTCGAGCCAGGGGGGCGAGCAGTACTTC. Its coded protein is CAISESSQGGEQYF.